The following is a T cell receptor (beta chain) sequence with its context. The antigen is unknown. Sample-barcoded 5' priming and a J-beta primer mix drove a second PCR of roughly 6 to 12 cycles. One entry per CDR3 protein, called by TCRdb with MiXCR from the 5' RACE reads. The sample consists of hundreds of thousands of distinct CDR3 sequences, around 49% of them appearing once. Each sample used at least 7 million PBMCs. The sample is drawn from a study of blood T cells in healthy people across ages. Findings and caveats of the study: Unsorted PBMCs prevented conclusive naive versus antigen-experienced comparison. Diversity estimates drawn from one million T cells were deemed underestimates. TCR beta diversity per million T cells fell roughly linearly with age.

Germline V gene sequence: CDR1 SGHTA, CDR2 FQGNSA. This CDR3 is 13 amino acids long. V shed 1 base and J shed 8 bases, with 11 bases lying between them. The chain links TRBV7-2 to TRBJ1-2; D unresolved. Sequencing input: blood. This receptor was taken from a woman aged 55 to 70 in good health. In DNA, the CDR3 is TGTGCCAGCAGCTTAGGAGGACGGCGGGGCTACACCTTC. Its translation is CASSLGGRRGYTF. Full variable domain (outside the CDR3, taken from reference TRBV7-2 and TRBJ1-2): GAGVSQSPSNKVTEKGKDVELRCDPISGHTALYWYRQSLGQGLEFLIYFQGNSAPDKSGLPSDRFSAERTGGSVSTLTIQRTQQEDSAVYLCASSLGGRRGYTFGSGTRLTVV.